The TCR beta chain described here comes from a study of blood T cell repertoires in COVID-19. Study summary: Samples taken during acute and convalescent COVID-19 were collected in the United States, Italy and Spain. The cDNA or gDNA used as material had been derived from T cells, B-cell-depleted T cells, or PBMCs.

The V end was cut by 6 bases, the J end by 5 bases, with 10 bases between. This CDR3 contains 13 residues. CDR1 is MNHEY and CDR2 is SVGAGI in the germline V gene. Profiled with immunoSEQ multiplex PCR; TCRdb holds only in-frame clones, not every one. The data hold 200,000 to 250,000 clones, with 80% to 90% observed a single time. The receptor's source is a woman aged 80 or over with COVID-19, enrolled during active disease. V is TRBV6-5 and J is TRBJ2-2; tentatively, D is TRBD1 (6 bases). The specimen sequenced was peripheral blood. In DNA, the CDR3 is TGTGCCAGCAGAAGAACAGGGACCGGGGAGCTGTTTTTT. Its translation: CASRRTGTGELFF.